A single sample is the source of the 26 T cell receptor beta chains below, sequenced in a study of blood T cell repertoires in COVID-19. Produced via immunoSEQ multiplex PCR; TCRdb's table is partial and in-frame only. Of 30,000 or so clones in the sample, 90% were seen once. Sequenced sample: peripheral blood. All receptors come from a man aged 55 to 70 with active COVID-19.

J is TRBJ1-2 and V is TRBV7-3; 7 bases fit TRBD1. The CDR3 runs 13 residues. Germline trimming cut 7 bases from V and 0 bases from J; bases unmatched to any gene: 2. Looked up from germline, CDR1 is SGHTA and CDR2 is FQGTGA. The CDR3 loop reads CASIQGANYGYTF. The CDR3 DNA reads as TGTGCCAGCATTCAGGGGGCTAACTATGGCTACACCTTC.

This chain links TRBV2 with TRBJ1-6, with 10 nucleotides matching TRBD1. V shed 5 bases and J 5 bases; nucleotides not matched to a gene: 9. CDR3 length: 17 residues. Germline V gene lookup returns CDR1 SNHLY and CDR2 FYNNEI. The chain's CDR3 is CASSTNTGTGDNSPLHF. The CDR3 nucleotides are TGTGCCAGCAGTACTAATACCGGGACAGGGGATAATTCACCCCTCCACTTT. The whole variable domain, filled in from reference TRBV2 and TRBJ1-6, reads EPEVTQTPSHQVTQMGQEVILRCVPISNHLYFYWYRQILGQKVEFLVSFYNNEISEKSEIFDDQFSVERPDGSNFTLKIRSTKLEDSAMYFCASSTNTGTGDNSPLHFGNGTRLTVT.

The chain employs TRBV7-6 and TRBJ2-7; TRBD2 matches 7 bases. The CDR3 length is 15 residues. Germline-derived CDR1 and CDR2 are SGHVS and FNYEAQ. Losses at the gene ends were 5 bases for V and 0 bases for J; bases not matched to a gene: 7. The CDR3 nucleotides are TGTGCCAGCAGCCCACTAGCGCGGAGCTCCTACGAGCAGTACTTC. This translates into CASSPLARSSYEQYF.

This clone was detected once. The rearrangement links TRBV27 to TRBJ2-7; 7 bases agree with TRBD1. CDR1 is MNHEY, CDR2 SMNVEV, per germline (reference sequence). After removal of 4 bases from V and 5 bases from J, the junction contained 5 bases not matched to a gene. The CDR3 length is 13 residues. The CDR3 is CASSSQDRHEQYF. The CDR3 DNA reads TGTGCCAGCAGTTCCCAGGACAGGCACGAGCAGTACTTC.

Here the CDR3 DNA reads TGTGCCAGCTCAGCGCGACAGGGAGATGGCACTGAAGCTTTCTTT. It translates to CASSARQGDGTEAFF. This chain links TRBV18 with TRBJ1-1; 7 positions agree with TRBD1. The V and J ends lost 5 bases and 4 bases, in that order; junction bases with no gene match: 10. This CDR3 has 15 residues. Germline lookup yields CDR1 KGHSH and CDR2 LQKENI.

This clone was found a few times. The rearrangement uses TRBV6-1 and TRBJ1-3; D gene unclear. This CDR3 has 14 residues. Germline CDR1 and CDR2: MNHNS and SASEGT. V was clipped by 3 bases and J by 1 base, with 7 bases between them. Here the CDR3 reads CASSDGGSGNTIYF. CDR3 DNA: TGTGCCAGCAGTGACGGAGGGTCTGGAAACACCATATATTTT.

CDR3 nucleotides: TGTGCCAGCACCGCAACAGGGGACTTCGGGGAGCTGTTTTTT. Amino acids: CASTATGDFGELFF. The rearrangement uses TRBV6-5 and TRBJ2-2, with D possibly matching TRBD1 (7 bases). The CDR3 contains 14 residues. V was trimmed by 7 bases and J by 7 bases, leaving 16 bases between them. Germline values: CDR1 MNHEY, CDR2 SVGAGI.

The rearrangement links TRBV18 to TRBJ1-5; D gene unclear. This CDR3 has 16 amino acids. Trimming left V 3 bases short and J 0 bases short, with 12 bases between. Germline CDR1 is KGHSH and CDR2 is LQKENI. DNA of the CDR3: TGTGCCAGCTCACCGAACGGGATAAATAGCAATCAGCCCCAGCATTTT. As protein: CASSPNGINSNQPQHF. Variable domain in full (rest from reference TRBV18 and TRBJ1-5): NAGVMQNPRHLVRRRGQEARLRCSPMKGHSHVYWYRQLPEEGLKFMVYLQKENIIDESGMPKERFSAEFPKEGPSILRIQQVVRGDSAAYFCASSPNGINSNQPQHFGDGTRLSIL.

V gene TRBV6-4 combines with J gene TRBJ1-1, with TRBD1 matching 7 bases. The germline gives CDR1 MRHNA, CDR2 SNTAGT. Losses at the gene ends were 5 bases for V and 4 bases for J; bases not matched to a gene: 4. The CDR3 runs to 13 residues. The CDR3 sequence: CASSPSGGTEAFF. The CDR3 nucleotides are TGTGCCAGCAGTCCCTCAGGGGGCACTGAAGCTTTCTTT.

The chain has TRBV19 and TRBJ2-1; weak D call: TRBD1 (5 bases). The V gene lost 3 bases and the J gene lost 1 base, with 16 bases spanning the gap. Germline V gene lookup returns CDR1 LNHDA and CDR2 SQIVND (reference sequence). The CDR3 runs to 17 residues. CDR3 amino acids: CASSIPPGLGSYNEQFF. CDR3 nucleotides: TGTGCCAGTAGTATCCCCCCAGGGTTGGGATCCTACAATGAGCAGTTCTTC.

The J gene is TRBJ1-2, the V gene TRBV2; TRBD1 matches 7 bases. The V gene's germline CDR1 is SNHLY and CDR2 FYNNEI. Trimming took 2 bases from V and 8 from J; bases not matched to a gene: 2. The CDR3 extends over 12 amino acids. CDR3 coding DNA: TGTGCCAGCAGTGAAAGGGGGCGAGGCTACACCTTC. Its translation: CASSERGRGYTF.

The V call is TRBV3-1 (or the pseudogene TRBV3-2), the J call TRBJ2-7, with 9 nucleotides matching TRBD2. The germline CDR1 and CDR2 sequences are LGHDT and YNNKEL (reference sequence). Trimming removed 1 base from V and 3 bases from J; junction bases left unmatched: 7. The CDR3 is 16 amino acids. CDR3 sequence (DNA): TGTGCCAGCAGCCAAGTGCAAGCGGGGGGCCACTACGAGCAGTACTTC. Its protein is CASSQVQAGGHYEQYF.

This clone was picked up one time. The gene calls are TRBV5-1 and TRBJ2-5, with 12 nucleotides matching TRBD2. The ends lost 0 bases at V and 5 bases at J; junction bases unmatched: 2. This CDR3 is 15 amino acids long. CDR1 SGHRS and CDR2 YFSETQ come from the germline V gene. Here the CDR3 reads CASSLGGTSGETQYF. The CDR3 DNA sequence: TGCGCCAGCAGCTTGGGCGGGACTAGCGGGGAGACCCAGTACTTC. Drawing the rest from reference TRBV5-1 and TRBJ2-5, the complete variable domain is KAGVTQTPRYLIKTRGQQVTLSCSPISGHRSVSWYQQTPGQGLQFLFEYFSETQRNKGNFPGRFSGRQFSNSRSEMNVSTLELGDSALYLCASSLGGTSGETQYFGPGTRLLVL.

V gene TRBV30 combines with J gene TRBJ1-2; TRBD1 matches at 7 bases. With V trimmed by 2 bases and J by 5 bases, 2 bases remained unmatched. The CDR3 extends over 12 amino acids. Germline lookup yields CDR1 GTSNPN and CDR2 SVGIG (reference sequence). In DNA form, the CDR3 reads TGTGCCTGGAGTCCACAGGGGTATGGCTACACCTTC. Translating it yields CAWSPQGYGYTF.

This clone occurred once. This chain joins TRBV7-2 and TRBJ1-4; D gene ambiguous. The CDR3 has 15 residues. The V and J ends lost 5 bases and 2 bases respectively, with 12 bases between them. CDR1 and CDR2 (germline): SGHTA, FQGNSA. In DNA, the CDR3 is TGTGCCAGCAGCCCGGTCGGGTCGACTAATGAAAAACTGTTTTTT. Protein sequence: CASSPVGSTNEKLFF.

The gene calls are TRBV2 and TRBJ2-1, with 10 bases identical to TRBD2. The V and J ends lost 0 bases and 6 bases, in that order; junction bases with no gene match: 5. The CDR3 consists of 16 residues. CDR1 and CDR2 from the germline V gene are SNHLY and FYNNEI. The CDR3 loop reads CASSEARSGGSNEQFF. For the CDR3, the DNA is TGTGCCAGCAGTGAAGCGCGTAGCGGGGGGTCCAATGAGCAGTTCTTC.

The chain is built from TRBV19 and TRBJ2-7, with D possibly TRBD2 on 5 matching bases. CDR1 is LNHDA and CDR2 is SQIVND in the germline V gene (reference sequence). Trimming took 10 bases from V and 4 from J, leaving 11 bases between them. The CDR3 sequence is 11 residues long. CDR3 DNA: TGTGCCACGAGCTCGGGGTACGAGCAGTACTTC. Protein product: CATSSGYEQYF.

CDR3 nucleotide sequence: TGTGCCAGTAGTATCGGTCCCGGACAGGAAGTAATGGCTTTCTTT. As protein: CASSIGPGQEVMAFF. The chain is built from TRBV19 and TRBJ1-1; 7 positions match TRBD1. The CDR3 runs to 15 residues. Per germline, CDR1 LNHDA and CDR2 SQIVND (reference sequence). V was pared by 3 bases and J by 11 bases, with 15 bases of the junction left unmatched.

This clone occurred a few times. The chain has TRBV19 and TRBJ1-4; D ambiguous. The CDR3 contains 11 residues. V shed 7 bases and J shed 7 bases, with 7 bases lying between them. The V gene's germline CDR1 is LNHDA and CDR2 SQIVND (reference sequence). The CDR3 DNA is TGTGCCAGTAAAGGAGGTGAAAAACTGTTTTTT. Protein product: CASKGGEKLFF. The whole variable domain, remainder taken from reference TRBV19 and TRBJ1-4, is DGGITQSPKYLFRKEGQNVTLSCEQNLNHDAMYWYRQDPGQGLRLIYYSQIVNDFQKGDIAEGYSVSREKKESFPLTVTSAQKNPTAFYLCASKGGEKLFFGSGTQLSVL.

The chain joins TRBV11-2 to TRBJ1-2; 11 bases are a match to TRBD1. There are 15 residues in the CDR3. Germline lookup yields CDR1 SGHAT and CDR2 FQNNGV. The V and J ends lost 6 bases and 7 bases, in that order; junction bases with no gene match: 10. DNA for the CDR3: TGTGCCAGCAGACGCGAGGACAGGGGGCATCGTGGCTACACCTTC. Protein sequence: CASRREDRGHRGYTF.

V usage is TRBV14 and J usage is TRBJ2-1; tentatively, D is TRBD1 (5 bases). CDR1 is SGHDN, CDR2 FVKESK, per germline. The V gene lost 7 bases and the J gene lost 0 bases, with 13 bases spanning the gap. This CDR3 has 15 residues. The DNA for the CDR3 is TGTGCCAGCAACCGCCAGGGTAGCTCCTACAATGAGCAGTTCTTC. The encoded protein is CASNRQGSSYNEQFF.

V gene TRBV4-2 combines with J gene TRBJ1-1; D gene unclear. The V and J ends lost 1 base and 0 bases respectively, with 9 bases between them. The CDR3 is made up of 15 amino acids. Germline V lookup: CDR1 LGHNA, CDR2 YNFKEQ. The CDR3 DNA sequence: TGTGCCAGCAGCCAAGTAACGGGGATGAACACTGAAGCTTTCTTT. Translation: CASSQVTGMNTEAFF.

The chain recombines TRBV11-1 with TRBJ1-4; D might be TRBD1 (5 bases). The CDR3 has 15 amino acids. The V and J ends lost 5 bases and 0 bases respectively, with 10 bases between them. Germline CDR1 and CDR2: SGHAT and FQDESV (reference sequence). CDR3 residues: CASSMQGATNEKLFF. DNA of the CDR3: TGTGCCAGCAGCATGCAGGGTGCAACTAATGAAAAACTGTTTTTT.

V gene TRBV10-2 combines with J gene TRBJ2-5; 11 nucleotides align to TRBD2. CDR1 and CDR2 (germline): WSHSY, SAAADI. There are 14 residues in the CDR3. V shed 5 bases and J 4 bases; nucleotides not matched to a gene: 3. CDR3 sequence reads: CASSNLAGGETQYF. CDR3 DNA sequence: TGCGCCAGCAGTAACCTAGCGGGGGGAGAGACCCAGTACTTC.

J is TRBJ2-3 and V is TRBV11-3; tentative D call: TRBD2 (6 bases). The CDR3 length is 13 residues. V lost 5 bases to trimming and J lost 4 bases, with 10 bases between them. Germline CDR1 reads SGHNT; CDR2 reads YENEEA. CDR3 region: CASSNSGADTQYF. CDR3 coding DNA: TGTGCCAGCAGCAATTCGGGAGCAGATACGCAGTATTTT. The full variable domain, rest sourced from reference TRBV11-3 and TRBJ2-3, is EAGVVQSPRYKIIEKKQPVAFWCNPISGHNTLYWYLQNLGQGPELLIRYENEEAVDDSQLPKDRFSAERLKGVDSTLKIQPAELGDSAVYLCASSNSGADTQYFGPGTRLTVL.

The gene calls are TRBV19 and TRBJ1-1, with TRBD1 matching over 9 bases. This CDR3 is built from 17 residues. With V trimmed by 5 bases and J by 1 base, 11 bases remained unmatched. Germline V gene sequence: CDR1 LNHDA, CDR2 SQIVND (reference sequence). The CDR3 here is CASSSSRDRVGNTEAFF. The CDR3 nucleotides read TGTGCCAGTAGTTCGTCCCGGGACAGGGTCGGGAACACTGAAGCTTTCTTT.